The 20 T cell receptor beta chains presented below share a single source sample, sequenced in a study of blood T cell repertoires in COVID-19. Only in-frame clones appear in the TCRdb table, and some are missing; sequencing was by immunoSEQ multiplex PCR. The repertoire holds about 170,000 clones, about nine tenths seen once, with roughly 3.3% in the top ten. Sequencing input: peripheral blood. These receptors all stem from a man between 65 and 85 years old with acute or convalescent COVID-19.

The chain employs TRBV24-1 and TRBJ1-5, with D possibly matching TRBD1 (6 bases). Germline-derived CDR1 and CDR2 are KGHDR and SFDVKD. CDR3 length equals 15 residues. V shed 5 bases and J shed 1 base, with 11 bases lying between them. The CDR3 here is CATSGTGRSNQPQHF. The CDR3 DNA reads as TGTGCCACCAGTGGAACAGGGAGAAGCAATCAGCCCCAGCATTTT.

The gene calls are TRBV11-3 and TRBJ2-5, with a possible D match to TRBD2 (6 bases). The CDR3 length is 13 residues. Between the trimmed V and J ends, which lost 4 bases and 3 bases, there was a span of 9 bases. Germline-derived CDR1 and CDR2 are SGHNT and YENEEA. DNA of the CDR3: TGTGCCAGCAGCTGGGGGGTGGAAGAGACCCAGTACTTC. Translating gives CASSWGVEETQYF.

V and J are TRBV10-3 and TRBJ1-6; 9 bases fit TRBD1. V lost 2 bases to trimming and J lost 6 bases; unmatched junction nucleotides: 2. Germline V gene lookup returns CDR1 ENHRY and CDR2 SYGVKD. The CDR3 is made up of 15 amino acids. CDR3 in DNA: TGTGCCATCAGTGAGACAGGGGGCCGTAATTCACCCCTCCACTTT. This translates into CAISETGGRNSPLHF.

The genes are TRBV15 and TRBJ1-1; D uncertain. This CDR3 has 13 residues. Trimming shortened V by 2 bases and J by 4 bases, and 8 bases separated the two germline ends. CDR1 is LNHNV and CDR2 is YYDKDF in the germline V gene (reference sequence). This CDR3 is CATSRPGVTEAFF. As DNA, the CDR3 is TGTGCCACCAGCAGACCCGGTGTCACTGAAGCTTTCTTT.

This chain links TRBV27 with TRBJ1-1; TRBD1 might be the D (6 bases). The CDR3 sequence is 12 residues long. V dropped 5 bases and J dropped 4 bases, with 8 bases sitting between them. CDR1 MNHEY and CDR2 SMNVEV come from the germline V gene (reference sequence). The CDR3 coding sequence is TGTGCCAGCAGTCAAGGGGGCACTGAAGCTTTCTTT. This gives the protein CASSQGGTEAFF.

This clone was detected only once. This rearrangement joins TRBV5-1 to TRBJ2-1; TRBD2 matches 11 bases. The V gene's germline CDR1 is SGHRS and CDR2 YFSETQ. The V and J ends lost 4 bases and 8 bases, in that order; junction bases with no gene match: 17. The CDR3 runs to 18 residues. The CDR3 nucleotides are TGCGCCAGCAGCCCTGGGACTAGCGGCTTTACCGTCATCCATGAGCAGTTCTTC. This encodes CASSPGTSGFTVIHEQFF.

Details on this clone: A read error may account for a junction end that differs from germline. This sequence joins TRBV29-1 and TRBJ1-3; D is unresolved. CDR1 is SQVTM and CDR2 is ANQGSEA in the germline V gene. The CDR3 is 15 residues long. The CDR3 spells CSAEIPGDHGNTIYF. The CDR3 DNA is TGCAGCGCTGAAATCCCCGGGGATCATGGAAACACCATATATTTT.

Here the CDR3 reads CASTPTTSTDEQFF. The CDR3 bases are TGTGCCAGCACCCCCACGACTAGCACAGATGAGCAGTTCTTC. The gene calls are TRBV21-1 and TRBJ2-1; the table calls TRBD2, which could not be checked here. TRBV21-1 is flagged as a pseudogene. This CDR3 is 14 amino acids long.

This rearrangement joins TRBV28 to TRBJ1-5; 9 bases agree with TRBD1. Germline V gene lookup returns CDR1 MDHEN and CDR2 SYDVKM. This CDR3 spans 14 amino acids. With V trimmed by 7 bases and J by 6 bases, 7 bases remained unmatched. As DNA, the CDR3 is TGTGCCAGCACCGGACAGGGGACGCTTCAGCCCCAGCATTTT. This codes for CASTGQGTLQPQHF.

This clone occurred a few times. The chain is built from TRBV28 and TRBJ1-2, with 8 bases fitting TRBD1. Germline lookup yields CDR1 MDHEN and CDR2 SYDVKM. Losses at the gene ends were 6 bases for V and 4 bases for J; bases not matched to a gene: 7. This CDR3 spans 14 amino acids. The CDR3 nucleotides read TGTGCCAGCAGCTCCGGGACAGGAGTCTATGGCTACACCTTC. Amino acid sequence: CASSSGTGVYGYTF.

The V and J genes are TRBV6-4 and TRBJ1-6; TRBD1 matches 7 bases. Per the germline V gene, CDR1 is MRHNA and CDR2 is SNTAGT. This CDR3 region has 15 residues. With V trimmed by 10 bases and J by 14 bases, 20 bases remained unmatched. CDR3 loop: CANGRETRTGLSLHF. The CDR3 DNA reads as TGTGCCAACGGCCGGGAAACGCGGACAGGTTTGTCCCTCCACTTT.

This clone was detected a few times. The chain links TRBV6-2 or TRBV6-3 to TRBJ2-3; 10 bases map to TRBD2. V lost 6 bases, J lost 4 bases, and 13 bases stayed unmatched. The germline V gene encodes CDR1 MNHEY and CDR2 SVGEGT. The CDR3 has 17 residues. CDR3 sequence (DNA): TGTGCCAGCAGCCACAGGCCTAGCGGGGGTCGGTCAGATACGCAGTATTTT. Translated, it gives CASSHRPSGGRSDTQYF.

The chain combines TRBV27 with TRBJ1-5, with 12 positions matching TRBD1. V shed 6 bases and J 4 bases; nucleotides not matched to a gene: 13. CDR1 MNHEY and CDR2 SMNVEV come from the germline V gene (reference sequence). The CDR3 length is 18 residues. CDR3 sequence reads: CASSGIGTGGSRNQPQHF. As DNA, the CDR3 is TGTGCCAGCAGCGGTATTGGGACAGGGGGCTCAAGGAATCAGCCCCAGCATTTT.

V and J are TRBV7-3 and TRBJ2-2, with TRBD1 matching over 7 bases. The CDR3 has 13 amino acids. Per the germline V gene, CDR1 is SGHTA and CDR2 is FQGTGA. The ends lost 5 bases at V and 6 bases at J; junction bases unmatched: 3. CDR3: CASSQTGAGELFF. The CDR3 DNA reads TGTGCCAGCAGCCAAACAGGGGCCGGGGAGCTGTTTTTT.

This chain joins TRBV10-3 and TRBJ1-2; 9 nucleotides agree with TRBD1. Germline CDR1 is ENHRY and CDR2 is SYGVKD. Trimming removed 6 bases from V and 4 bases from J; junction bases left unmatched: 12. The CDR3 length is 16 residues. The CDR3 region is CAISGPGQGSRYGYTF. The CDR3 DNA reads as TGTGCCATCAGCGGTCCGGGACAGGGCTCTCGCTATGGCTACACCTTC.

Here the CDR3 DNA reads TGTTCGTGGGGACAGGGAGGCGAGCAGTACTTC. Protein sequence: CSWGQGGEQYF. This chain links TRBV11-2 with TRBJ2-7, with 9 bases aligning to TRBD1. The CDR3 covers 11 residues. Germline assignment: CDR1 SGHAT and CDR2 FQNNGV.

The V and J genes are TRBV5-4 and TRBJ1-1; tentative D call: TRBD1 (5 bases). Trimming removed 1 base from V and 5 bases from J, with 18 bases in between. Germline CDR1 reads SGHNT; CDR2 reads YYREEE (reference sequence). This CDR3 has 16 residues. CDR3 nucleotide sequence: TGTGCCAGCAGCTTGCACTCTCGGGGGGATGGTACTGAAGCTTTCTTT. Its protein product is CASSLHSRGDGTEAFF.

The rearrangement joins TRBV11-2 to TRBJ2-3, with D perhaps TRBD2 (6 bases). V dropped 8 bases and J dropped 1 base, with 13 bases sitting between them. The CDR3 length is 14 residues. Germline lookup yields CDR1 SGHAT and CDR2 FQNNGV. This chain's CDR3 is CASSVAAGTDTQYF. Written as DNA, the CDR3 is TGTGCCAGCTCTGTAGCGGCGGGCACAGATACGCAGTATTTT. Combining the CDR3 with reference TRBV11-2 and TRBJ2-3 gives the whole variable domain EAGVAQSPRYKIIEKRQSVAFWCNPISGHATLYWYQQILGQGPKLLIQFQNNGVVDDSQLPKDRFSAERLKGVDSTLKIQPAKLEDSAVYLCASSVAAGTDTQYFGPGTRLTVL.

The rearrangement joins TRBV2 to TRBJ1-2; 9 nucleotides agree with TRBD1. The CDR3 covers 14 residues. Germline assignment: CDR1 SNHLY and CDR2 FYNNEI. With V trimmed by 10 bases and J by 2 bases, 8 bases remained unmatched. The CDR3 region has the DNA TGTGCCACTGCCCTAACAGGGGGCAACTATGGCTACACCTTC. Protein sequence: CATALTGGNYGYTF. Full variable domain (missing parts from reference TRBV2 and TRBJ1-2): EPEVTQTPSHQVTQMGQEVILRCVPISNHLYFYWYRQILGQKVEFLVSFYNNEISEKSEIFDDQFSVERPDGSNFTLKIRSTKLEDSAMYFCATALTGGNYGYTFGSGTRLTVV.

V gene TRBV10-1 combines with J gene TRBJ2-7, with 8 bases lining up with TRBD1. The V segment lost 6 bases and the J segment 2 bases; nucleotides outside the gene matches: 3. The CDR3 consists of 13 residues. CDR1 is WNHNN and CDR2 is SYGVQD in the germline V gene (reference sequence). The CDR3 region has the DNA TGCGCCAGCAGCCGGACAGGGCCCTACGAGCAGTACTTC. This encodes CASSRTGPYEQYF.